This T cell receptor (beta chain) was retrieved from a study of cytomegalovirus exposure and HLA in healthy donors. Turning to the study itself: An early data release held some 85 million unique TCRs from HLA-typed donors.

Researchers ran the PCR with 60 Vbeta and 13 Jbeta primers. Sequenced by immunoSEQ multiplex PCR; TCRdb stores in-frame clones only, minus some. The table lists about 55,000 clones. The CDR3 runs to 16 residues. Deletions cut 6 bases from V and 2 bases from J, with 20 bases between. Germline CDR1 and CDR2: MNHNY and SVGAGI (reference sequence). This sequence originates from a man over 45 in good health and CMV-seropositive. This sequence joins TRBV6-6 and TRBJ2-7, with a possible D match to TRBD1 (6 bases). Sequencing was performed on PBMCs. CDR3 nucleotide sequence: TGTGCCAGCAGCCTAAAAACAGGGAAGGGCACCTACGAGCAGTACTTC. Its protein product is CASSLKTGKGTYEQYF.